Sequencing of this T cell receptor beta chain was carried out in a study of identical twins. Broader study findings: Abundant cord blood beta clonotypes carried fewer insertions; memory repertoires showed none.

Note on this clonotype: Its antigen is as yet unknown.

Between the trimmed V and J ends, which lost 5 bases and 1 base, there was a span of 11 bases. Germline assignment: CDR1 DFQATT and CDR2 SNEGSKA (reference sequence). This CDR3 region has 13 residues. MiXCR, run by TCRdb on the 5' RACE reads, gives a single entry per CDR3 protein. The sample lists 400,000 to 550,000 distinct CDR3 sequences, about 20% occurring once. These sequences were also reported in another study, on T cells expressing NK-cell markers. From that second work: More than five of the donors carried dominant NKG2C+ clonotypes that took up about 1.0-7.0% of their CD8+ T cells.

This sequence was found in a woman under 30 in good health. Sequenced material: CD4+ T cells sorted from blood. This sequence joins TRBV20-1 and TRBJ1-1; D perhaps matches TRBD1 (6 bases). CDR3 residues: CSALTGPNTEAFF. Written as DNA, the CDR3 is TGCAGTGCTCTGACAGGACCGAACACTGAAGCTTTCTTT.